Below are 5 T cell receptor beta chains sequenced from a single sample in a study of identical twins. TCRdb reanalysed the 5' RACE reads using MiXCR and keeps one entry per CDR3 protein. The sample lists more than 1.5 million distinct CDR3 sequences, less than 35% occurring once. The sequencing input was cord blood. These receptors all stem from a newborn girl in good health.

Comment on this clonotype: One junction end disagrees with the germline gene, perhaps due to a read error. CDR3 protein: CASSEFGLPNNERFF. The CDR3 region has the DNA TGTGCCAGCAGTGAGTTCGGACTACCGAACAATGAGCGGTTCTTC. V and J are TRBV2 and TRBJ2-1; D might be TRBD2 (6 bases). Germline CDR1 is SNHLY and CDR2 is FYNNEI. The CDR3 is 15 residues long.

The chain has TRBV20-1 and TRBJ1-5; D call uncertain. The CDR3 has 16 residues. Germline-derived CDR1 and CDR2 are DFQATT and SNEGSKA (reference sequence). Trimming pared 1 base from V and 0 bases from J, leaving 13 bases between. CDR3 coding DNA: TGCAGTGCTAGAGCCCCCCTGAGTTTTAGCAATCAGCCCCAGCATTTT. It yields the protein CSARAPLSFSNQPQHF.

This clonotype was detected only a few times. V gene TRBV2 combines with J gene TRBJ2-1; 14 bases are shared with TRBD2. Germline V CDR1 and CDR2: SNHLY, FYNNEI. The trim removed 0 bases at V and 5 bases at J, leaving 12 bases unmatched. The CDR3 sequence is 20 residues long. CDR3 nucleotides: TGTGCCAGCAGTGAAGCGGCCCTCCTTAGACTAGCGGGAGGGGACAATGAGCAGTTCTTC. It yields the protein CASSEAALLRLAGGDNEQFF.

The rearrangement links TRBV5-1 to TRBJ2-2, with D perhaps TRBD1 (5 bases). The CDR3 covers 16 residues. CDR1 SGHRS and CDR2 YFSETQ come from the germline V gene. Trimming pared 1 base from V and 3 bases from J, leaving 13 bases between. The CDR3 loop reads CASSLFQGLDTGELFF. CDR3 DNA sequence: TGCGCCAGCAGCTTGTTTCAGGGATTAGACACCGGGGAGCTGTTTTTT.

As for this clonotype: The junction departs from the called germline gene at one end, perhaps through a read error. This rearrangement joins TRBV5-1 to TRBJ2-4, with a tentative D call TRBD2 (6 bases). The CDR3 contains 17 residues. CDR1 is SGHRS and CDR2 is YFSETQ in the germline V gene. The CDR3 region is CAGSTLGSPFAKNIQYF. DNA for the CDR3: TGCGCCGGCAGCACACTCGGGAGTCCTTTTGCCAAAAACATTCAGTACTTC. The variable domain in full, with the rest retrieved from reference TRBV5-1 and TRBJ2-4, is KAGVTQTPRYLIKTRGQQVTLSCSPISGHRSVSWYQQTPGQGLQFLFEYFSETQRNKGNFPGRFSGRQFSNSRSEMNVSTLELGDSALYLCAGSTLGSPFAKNIQYFGAGTRLSVL.